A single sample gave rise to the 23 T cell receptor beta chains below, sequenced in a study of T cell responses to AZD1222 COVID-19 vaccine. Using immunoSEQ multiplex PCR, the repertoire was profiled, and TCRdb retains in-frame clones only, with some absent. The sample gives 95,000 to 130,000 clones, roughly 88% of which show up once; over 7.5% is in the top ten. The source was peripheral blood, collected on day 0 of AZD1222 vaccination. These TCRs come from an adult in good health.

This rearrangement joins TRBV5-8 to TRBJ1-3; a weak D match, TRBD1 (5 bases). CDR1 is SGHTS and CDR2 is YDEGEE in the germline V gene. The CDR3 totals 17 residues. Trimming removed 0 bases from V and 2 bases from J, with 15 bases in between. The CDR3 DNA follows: TGTGCCAGCAGCTTGGGTCGTTTTCGGGGGGCTGGAAACACCATATATTTT. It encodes CASSLGRFRGAGNTIYF.

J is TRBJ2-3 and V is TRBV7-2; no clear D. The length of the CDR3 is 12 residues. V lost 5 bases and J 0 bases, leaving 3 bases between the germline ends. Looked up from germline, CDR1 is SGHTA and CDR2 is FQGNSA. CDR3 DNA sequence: TGTGCCAGCAGCCGTAGCACAGATACGCAGTATTTT. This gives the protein CASSRSTDTQYF. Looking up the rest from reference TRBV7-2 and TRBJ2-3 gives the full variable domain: GAGVSQSPSNKVTEKGKDVELRCDPISGHTALYWYRQSLGQGLEFLIYFQGNSAPDKSGLPSDRFSAERTGGSVSTLTIQRTQQEDSAVYLCASSRSTDTQYFGPGTRLTVL.

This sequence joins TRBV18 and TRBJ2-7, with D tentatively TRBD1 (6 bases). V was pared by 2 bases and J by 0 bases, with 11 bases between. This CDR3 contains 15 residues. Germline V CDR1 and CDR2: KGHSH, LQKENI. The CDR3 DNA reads TGTGCCAGCTCACCAGACAGGATGAGCTCCTACGAGCAGTACTTC. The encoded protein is CASSPDRMSSYEQYF. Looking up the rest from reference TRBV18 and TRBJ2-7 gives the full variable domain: NAGVMQNPRHLVRRRGQEARLRCSPMKGHSHVYWYRQLPEEGLKFMVYLQKENIIDESGMPKERFSAEFPKEGPSILRIQQVVRGDSAAYFCASSPDRMSSYEQYFGPGTRLTVT.

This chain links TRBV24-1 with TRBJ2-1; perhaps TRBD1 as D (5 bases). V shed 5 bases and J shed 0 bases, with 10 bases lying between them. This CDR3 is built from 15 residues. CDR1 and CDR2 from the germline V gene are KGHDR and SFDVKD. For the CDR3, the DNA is TGTGCCACCAGTGCCACAGGTCGCTCCTACAATGAGCAGTTCTTC. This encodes CATSATGRSYNEQFF.

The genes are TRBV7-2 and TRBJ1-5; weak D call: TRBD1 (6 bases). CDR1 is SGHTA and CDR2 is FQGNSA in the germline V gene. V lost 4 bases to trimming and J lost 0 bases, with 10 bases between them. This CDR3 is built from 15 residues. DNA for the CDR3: TGTGCCAGCAGCTCCTGGACAGTTAGCAATCAGCCCCAGCATTTT. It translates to CASSSWTVSNQPQHF.

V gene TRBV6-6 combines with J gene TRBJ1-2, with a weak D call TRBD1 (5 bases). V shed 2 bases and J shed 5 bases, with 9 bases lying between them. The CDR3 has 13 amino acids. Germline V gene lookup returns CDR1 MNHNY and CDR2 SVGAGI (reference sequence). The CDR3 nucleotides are TGTGCCAGCAGTTACACGGGGGATTATGGCTACACCTTC. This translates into CASSYTGDYGYTF.

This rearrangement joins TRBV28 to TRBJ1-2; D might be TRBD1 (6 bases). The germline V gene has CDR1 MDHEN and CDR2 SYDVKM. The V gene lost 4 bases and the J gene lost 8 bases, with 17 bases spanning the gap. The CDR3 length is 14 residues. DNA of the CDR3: TGTGCCAGCAGTTCTAACAGGGAAAAGGGAGGCTACACCTTC. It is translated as CASSSNREKGGYTF.

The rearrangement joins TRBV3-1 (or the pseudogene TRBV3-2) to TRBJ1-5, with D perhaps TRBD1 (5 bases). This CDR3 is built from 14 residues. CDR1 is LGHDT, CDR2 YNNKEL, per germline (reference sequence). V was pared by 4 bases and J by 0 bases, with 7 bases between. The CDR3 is CASSLRDSNQPQHF. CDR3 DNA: TGTGCCAGCAGCCTCAGGGATAGCAATCAGCCCCAGCATTTT.

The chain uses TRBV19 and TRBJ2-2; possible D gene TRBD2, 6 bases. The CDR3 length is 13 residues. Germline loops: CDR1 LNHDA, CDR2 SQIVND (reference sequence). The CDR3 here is CAGAGLNTGELFF. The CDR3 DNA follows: TGTGCAGGAGCGGGTTTGAACACCGGGGAGCTGTTTTTT.

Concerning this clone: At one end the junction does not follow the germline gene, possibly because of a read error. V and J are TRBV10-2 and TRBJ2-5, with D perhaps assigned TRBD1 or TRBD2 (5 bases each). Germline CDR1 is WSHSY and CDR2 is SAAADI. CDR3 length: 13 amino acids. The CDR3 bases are TGCGCCAGCACCACGCCGGGGCAAGGGACCCAGTACTTC. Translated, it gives CASTTPGQGTQYF.

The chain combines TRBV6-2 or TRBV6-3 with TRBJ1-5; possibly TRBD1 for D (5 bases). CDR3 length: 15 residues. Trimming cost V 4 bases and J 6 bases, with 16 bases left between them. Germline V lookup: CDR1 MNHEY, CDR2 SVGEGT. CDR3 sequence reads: CASSSTAGNSQPQHF. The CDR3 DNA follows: TGTGCCAGCAGTTCTACAGCAGGGAATAGTCAGCCCCAGCATTTT.

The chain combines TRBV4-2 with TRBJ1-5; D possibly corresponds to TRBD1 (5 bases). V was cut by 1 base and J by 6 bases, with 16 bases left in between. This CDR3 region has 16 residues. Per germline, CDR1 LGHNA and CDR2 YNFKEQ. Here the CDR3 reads CASSQVIQGRGQPQHF. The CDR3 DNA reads TGTGCCAGCAGCCAAGTGATCCAGGGCCGCGGTCAGCCCCAGCATTTT.

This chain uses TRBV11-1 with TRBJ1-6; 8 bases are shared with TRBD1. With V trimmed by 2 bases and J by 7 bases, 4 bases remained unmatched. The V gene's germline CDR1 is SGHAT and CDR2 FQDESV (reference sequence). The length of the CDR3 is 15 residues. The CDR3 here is CASSLQGAENSPLHF. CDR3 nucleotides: TGTGCCAGCAGCTTACAGGGGGCCGAGAATTCACCCCTCCACTTT.

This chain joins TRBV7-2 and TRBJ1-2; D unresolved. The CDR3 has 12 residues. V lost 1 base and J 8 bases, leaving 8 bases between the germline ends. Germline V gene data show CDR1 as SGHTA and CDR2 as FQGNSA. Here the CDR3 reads CASSLGVEGYTF. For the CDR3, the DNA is TGTGCCAGCAGCTTAGGGGTAGAAGGCTACACCTTC.

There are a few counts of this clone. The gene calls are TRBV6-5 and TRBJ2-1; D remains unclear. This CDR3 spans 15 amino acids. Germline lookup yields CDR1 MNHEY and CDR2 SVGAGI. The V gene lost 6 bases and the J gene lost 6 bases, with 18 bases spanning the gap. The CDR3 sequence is CASRATPHPFNEQFF. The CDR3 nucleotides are TGTGCCAGCAGAGCCACTCCCCACCCGTTCAATGAGCAGTTCTTC.

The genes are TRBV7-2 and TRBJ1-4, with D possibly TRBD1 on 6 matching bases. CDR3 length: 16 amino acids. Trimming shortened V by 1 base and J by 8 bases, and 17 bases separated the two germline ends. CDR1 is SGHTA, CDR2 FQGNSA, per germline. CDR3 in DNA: TGTGCCAGCAGCTTAGAGGGGGGCAACCGAGTCGAAAAACTGTTTTTT. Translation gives CASSLEGGNRVEKLFF.

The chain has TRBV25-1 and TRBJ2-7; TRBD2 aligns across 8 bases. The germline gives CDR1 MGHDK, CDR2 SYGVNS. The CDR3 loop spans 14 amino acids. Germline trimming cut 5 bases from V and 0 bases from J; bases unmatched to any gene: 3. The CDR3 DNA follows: TGTGCCAGCAGTACTAGCGGTCGCTCCTACGAGCAGTACTTC. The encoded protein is CASSTSGRSYEQYF.

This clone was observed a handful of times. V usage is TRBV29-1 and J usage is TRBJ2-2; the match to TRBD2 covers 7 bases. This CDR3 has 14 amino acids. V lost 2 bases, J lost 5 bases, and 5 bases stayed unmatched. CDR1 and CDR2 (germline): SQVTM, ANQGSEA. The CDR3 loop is CSVERWEGTGELFF. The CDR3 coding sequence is TGCAGCGTTGAAAGGTGGGAGGGGACCGGGGAGCTGTTTTTT.

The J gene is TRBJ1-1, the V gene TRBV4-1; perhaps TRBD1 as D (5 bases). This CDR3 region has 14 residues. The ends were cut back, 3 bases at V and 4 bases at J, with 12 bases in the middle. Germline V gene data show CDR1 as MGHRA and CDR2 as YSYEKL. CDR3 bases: TGCGCCAGCAGCCACCCTTCGGGGGTCACTGAAGCTTTCTTT. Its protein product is CASSHPSGVTEAFF.

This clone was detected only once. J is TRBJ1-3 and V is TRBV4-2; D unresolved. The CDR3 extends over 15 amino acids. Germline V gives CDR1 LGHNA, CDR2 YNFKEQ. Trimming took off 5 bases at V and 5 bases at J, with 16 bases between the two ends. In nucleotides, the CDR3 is TGTGCCAGCAGCAAAGCCCGGACGGAGAGAAACACCATATATTTT. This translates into CASSKARTERNTIYF.

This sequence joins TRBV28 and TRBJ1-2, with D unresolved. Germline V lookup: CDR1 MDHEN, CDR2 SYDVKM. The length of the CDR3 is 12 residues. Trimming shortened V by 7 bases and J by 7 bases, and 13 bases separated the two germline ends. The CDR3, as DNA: TGTGCCAGCACCGACCCCCACGGTGGCTACACCTTC. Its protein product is CASTDPHGGYTF.

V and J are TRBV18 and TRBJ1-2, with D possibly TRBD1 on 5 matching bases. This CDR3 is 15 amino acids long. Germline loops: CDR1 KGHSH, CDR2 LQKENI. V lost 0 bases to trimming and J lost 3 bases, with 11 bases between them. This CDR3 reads CASSPPQGRDYGYTF. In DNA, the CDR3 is TGTGCCAGCTCACCACCCCAGGGTCGAGACTATGGCTACACCTTC.

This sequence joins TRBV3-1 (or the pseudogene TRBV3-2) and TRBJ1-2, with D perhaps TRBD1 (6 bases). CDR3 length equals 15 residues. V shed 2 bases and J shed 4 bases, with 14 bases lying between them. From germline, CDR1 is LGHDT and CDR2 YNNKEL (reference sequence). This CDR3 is CASSQFVGQTYGYTF. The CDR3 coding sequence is TGTGCCAGCAGCCAATTCGTTGGACAGACCTATGGCTACACCTTC.